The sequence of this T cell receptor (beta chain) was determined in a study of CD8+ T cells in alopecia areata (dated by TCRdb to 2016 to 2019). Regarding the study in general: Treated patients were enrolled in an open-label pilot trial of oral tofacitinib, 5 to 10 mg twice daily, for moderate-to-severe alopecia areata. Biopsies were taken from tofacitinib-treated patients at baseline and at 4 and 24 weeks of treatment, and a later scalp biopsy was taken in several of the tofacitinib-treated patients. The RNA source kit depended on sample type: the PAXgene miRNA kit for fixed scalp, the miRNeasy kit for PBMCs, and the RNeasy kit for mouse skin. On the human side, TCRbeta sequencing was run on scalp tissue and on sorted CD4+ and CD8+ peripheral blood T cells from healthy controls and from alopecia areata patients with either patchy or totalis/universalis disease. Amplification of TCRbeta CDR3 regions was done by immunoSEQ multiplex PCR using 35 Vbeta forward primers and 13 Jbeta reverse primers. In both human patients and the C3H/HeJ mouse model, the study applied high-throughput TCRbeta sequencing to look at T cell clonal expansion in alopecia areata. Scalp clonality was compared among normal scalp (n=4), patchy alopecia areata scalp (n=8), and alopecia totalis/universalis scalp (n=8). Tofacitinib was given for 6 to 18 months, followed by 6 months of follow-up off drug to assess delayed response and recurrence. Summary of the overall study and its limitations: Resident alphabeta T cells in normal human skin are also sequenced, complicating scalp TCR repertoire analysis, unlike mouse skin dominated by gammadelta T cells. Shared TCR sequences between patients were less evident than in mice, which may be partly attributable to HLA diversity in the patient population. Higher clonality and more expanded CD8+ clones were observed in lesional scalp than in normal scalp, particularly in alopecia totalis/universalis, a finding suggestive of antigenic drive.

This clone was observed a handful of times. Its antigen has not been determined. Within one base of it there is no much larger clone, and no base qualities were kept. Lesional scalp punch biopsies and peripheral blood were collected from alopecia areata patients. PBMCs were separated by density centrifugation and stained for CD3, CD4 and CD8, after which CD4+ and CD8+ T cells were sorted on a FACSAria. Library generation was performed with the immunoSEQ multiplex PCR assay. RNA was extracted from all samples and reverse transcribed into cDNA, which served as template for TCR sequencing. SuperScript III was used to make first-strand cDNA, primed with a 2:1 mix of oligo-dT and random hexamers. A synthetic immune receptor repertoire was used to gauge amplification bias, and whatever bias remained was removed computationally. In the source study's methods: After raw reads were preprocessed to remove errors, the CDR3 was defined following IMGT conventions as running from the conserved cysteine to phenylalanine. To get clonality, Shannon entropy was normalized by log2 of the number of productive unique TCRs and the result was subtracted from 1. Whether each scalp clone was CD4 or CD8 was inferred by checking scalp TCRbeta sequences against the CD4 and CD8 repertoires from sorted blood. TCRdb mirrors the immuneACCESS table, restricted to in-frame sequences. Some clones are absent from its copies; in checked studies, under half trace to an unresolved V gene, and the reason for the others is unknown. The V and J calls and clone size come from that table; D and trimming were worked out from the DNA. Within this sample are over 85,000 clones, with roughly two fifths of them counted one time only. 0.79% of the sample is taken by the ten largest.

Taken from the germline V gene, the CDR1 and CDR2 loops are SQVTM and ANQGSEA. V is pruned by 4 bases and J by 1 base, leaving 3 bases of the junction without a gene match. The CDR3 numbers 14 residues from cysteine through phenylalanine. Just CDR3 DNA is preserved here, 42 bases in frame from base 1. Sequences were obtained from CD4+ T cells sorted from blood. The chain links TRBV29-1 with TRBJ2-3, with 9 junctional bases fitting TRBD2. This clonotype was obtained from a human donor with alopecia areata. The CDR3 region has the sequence CSVARLAGTDTQYF. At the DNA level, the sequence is TGCAGCGTTGCCCGACTAGCGGGCACAGATACGCAGTATTTT.